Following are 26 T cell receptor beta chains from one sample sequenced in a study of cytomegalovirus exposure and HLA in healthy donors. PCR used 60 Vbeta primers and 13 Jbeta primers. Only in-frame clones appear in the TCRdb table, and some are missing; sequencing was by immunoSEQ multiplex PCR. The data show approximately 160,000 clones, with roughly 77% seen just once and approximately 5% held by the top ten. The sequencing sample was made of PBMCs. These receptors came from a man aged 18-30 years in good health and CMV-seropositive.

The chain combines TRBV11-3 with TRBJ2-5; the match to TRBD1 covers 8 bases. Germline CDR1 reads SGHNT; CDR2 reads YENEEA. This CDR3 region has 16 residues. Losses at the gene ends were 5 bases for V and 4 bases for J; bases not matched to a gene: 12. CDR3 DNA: TGTGCCAGCAGCCGCCGTCGGACAGGGATGGGAGAGACCCAGTACTTC. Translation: CASSRRRTGMGETQYF.

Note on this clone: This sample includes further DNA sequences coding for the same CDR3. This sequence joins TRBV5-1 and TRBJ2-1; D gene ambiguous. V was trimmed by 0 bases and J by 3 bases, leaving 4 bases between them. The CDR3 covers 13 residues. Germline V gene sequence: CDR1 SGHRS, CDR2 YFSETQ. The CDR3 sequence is CASSLASYNEQFF. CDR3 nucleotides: TGCGCCAGCAGCTTGGCCAGCTACAATGAGCAGTTCTTC.

This CDR3 reads CASSATVNSPLHF. CDR3 in DNA: TGTGCCAGCAGTGCGACAGTGAATTCACCCCTCCACTTT. The rearrangement uses TRBV27 and TRBJ1-6; perhaps TRBD1 as D (5 bases). The length of the CDR3 is 13 residues. Germline values: CDR1 MNHEY, CDR2 SMNVEV (reference sequence). Trimming took 5 bases from V and 7 from J, leaving 9 bases between them.

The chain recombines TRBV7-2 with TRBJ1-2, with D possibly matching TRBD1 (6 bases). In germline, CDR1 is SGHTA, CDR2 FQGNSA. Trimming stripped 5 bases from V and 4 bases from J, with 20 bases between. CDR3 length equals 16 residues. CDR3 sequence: CASSARTGPQIYGYTF. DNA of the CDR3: TGTGCCAGCAGCGCAAGAACAGGGCCCCAAATCTATGGCTACACCTTC.

The CDR3 is CASSIWGGGIGNTGELFF. Here the CDR3 DNA reads TGTGCCAGTAGTATCTGGGGGGGAGGGATAGGGAACACCGGGGAGCTGTTTTTT. The chain combines TRBV19 with TRBJ2-2, with 7 bases lining up with TRBD2. This CDR3 contains 18 residues. The germline V gene encodes CDR1 LNHDA and CDR2 SQIVND (reference sequence). V was clipped by 3 bases and J by 1 base; unmatched bases: 11.

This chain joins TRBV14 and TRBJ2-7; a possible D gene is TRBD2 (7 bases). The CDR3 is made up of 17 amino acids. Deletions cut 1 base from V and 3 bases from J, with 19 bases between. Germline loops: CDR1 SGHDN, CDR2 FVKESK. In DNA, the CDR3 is TGTGCCAGCAGCCAAGGGACAGCCACGAGCGGGATCTACGAGCAGTACGTC. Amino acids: CASSQGTATSGIYEQYV.

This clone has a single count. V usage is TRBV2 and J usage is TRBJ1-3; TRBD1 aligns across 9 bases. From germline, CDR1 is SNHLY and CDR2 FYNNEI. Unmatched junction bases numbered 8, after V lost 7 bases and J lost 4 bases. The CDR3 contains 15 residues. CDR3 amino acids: CASTPGTGTGNTIYF. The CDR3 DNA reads TGTGCCAGCACCCCCGGGACAGGGACCGGAAACACCATATATTTT.

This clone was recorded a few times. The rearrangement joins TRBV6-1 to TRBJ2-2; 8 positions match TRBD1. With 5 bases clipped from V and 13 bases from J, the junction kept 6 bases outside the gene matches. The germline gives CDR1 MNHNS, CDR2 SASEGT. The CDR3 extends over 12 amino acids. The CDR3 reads CASSLDRGGLFF. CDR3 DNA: TGTGCCAGCAGTCTTGACAGGGGAGGGCTGTTTTTT.

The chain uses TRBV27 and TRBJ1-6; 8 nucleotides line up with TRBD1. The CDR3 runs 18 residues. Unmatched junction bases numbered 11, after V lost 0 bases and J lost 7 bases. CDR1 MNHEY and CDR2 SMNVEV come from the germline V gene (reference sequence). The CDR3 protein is CASSLSRQGRSVNSPLHF. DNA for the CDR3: TGTGCCAGCAGTTTATCACGACAGGGGCGTTCCGTAAATTCACCCCTCCACTTT.

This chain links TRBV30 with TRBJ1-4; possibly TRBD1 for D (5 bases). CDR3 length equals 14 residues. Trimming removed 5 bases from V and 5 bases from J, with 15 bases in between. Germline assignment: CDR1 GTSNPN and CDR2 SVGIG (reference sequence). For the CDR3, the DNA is TGTGCCTGGGGCAGGGACTCTGTCAATGAAAAACTGTTTTTT. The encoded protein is CAWGRDSVNEKLFF.

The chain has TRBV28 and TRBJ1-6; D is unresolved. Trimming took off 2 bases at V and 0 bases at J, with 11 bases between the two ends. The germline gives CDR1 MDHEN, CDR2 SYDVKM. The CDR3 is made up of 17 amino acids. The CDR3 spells CASSLKRASSYNSPLHF. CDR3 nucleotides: TGTGCCAGCAGTTTAAAGCGGGCGAGCTCCTATAATTCACCCCTCCACTTT.

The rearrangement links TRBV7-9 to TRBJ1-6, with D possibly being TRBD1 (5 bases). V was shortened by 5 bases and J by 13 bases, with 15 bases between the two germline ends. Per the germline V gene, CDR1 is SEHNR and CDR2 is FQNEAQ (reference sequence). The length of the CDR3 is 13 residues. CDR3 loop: CASSTVEGMPLHF. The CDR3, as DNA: TGTGCCAGCAGCACAGTGGAGGGGATGCCCCTCCACTTT.

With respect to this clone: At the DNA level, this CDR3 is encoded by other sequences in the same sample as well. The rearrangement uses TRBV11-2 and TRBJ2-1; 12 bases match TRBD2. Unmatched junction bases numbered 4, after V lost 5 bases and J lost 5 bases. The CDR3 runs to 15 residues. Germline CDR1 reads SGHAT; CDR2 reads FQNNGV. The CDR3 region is CASSRTSGTNNEQFF. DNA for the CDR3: TGTGCCAGCAGCCGGACTAGCGGGACAAACAATGAGCAGTTCTTC.

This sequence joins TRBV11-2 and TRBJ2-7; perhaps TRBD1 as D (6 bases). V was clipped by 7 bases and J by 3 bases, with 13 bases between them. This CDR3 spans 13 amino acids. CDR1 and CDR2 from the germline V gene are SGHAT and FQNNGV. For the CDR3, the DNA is TGTGCCAGCACGCAGGGGACCTTCTACGAGCAGTACGTC. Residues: CASTQGTFYEQYV.

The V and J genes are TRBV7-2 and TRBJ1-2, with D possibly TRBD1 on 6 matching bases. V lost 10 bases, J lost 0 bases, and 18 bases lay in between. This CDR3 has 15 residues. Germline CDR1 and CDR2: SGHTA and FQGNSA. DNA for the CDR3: TGTGCCACCACCGGGGGGACACGACCTAACTATGGCTACACCTTC. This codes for CATTGGTRPNYGYTF.

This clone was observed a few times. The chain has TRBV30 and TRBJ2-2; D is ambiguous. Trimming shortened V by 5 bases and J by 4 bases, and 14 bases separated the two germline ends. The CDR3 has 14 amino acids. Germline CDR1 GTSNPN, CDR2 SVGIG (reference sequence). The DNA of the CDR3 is TGTGCCTGGGATAAGACATGGTCCACCGGGGAGCTGTTTTTT. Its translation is CAWDKTWSTGELFF.

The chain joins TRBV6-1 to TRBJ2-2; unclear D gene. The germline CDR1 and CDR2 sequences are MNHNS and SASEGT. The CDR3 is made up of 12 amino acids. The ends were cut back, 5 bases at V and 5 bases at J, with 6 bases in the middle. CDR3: CASSSLTGELFF. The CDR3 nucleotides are TGTGCCAGCAGTAGCCTGACCGGGGAGCTGTTTTTT.

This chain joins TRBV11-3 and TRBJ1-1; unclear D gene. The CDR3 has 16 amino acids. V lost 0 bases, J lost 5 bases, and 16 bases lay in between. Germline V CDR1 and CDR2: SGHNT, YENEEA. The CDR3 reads CASSLDQWVRRTEAFF. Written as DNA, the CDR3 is TGTGCCAGCAGCTTAGATCAGTGGGTAAGGCGGACTGAAGCTTTCTTT.

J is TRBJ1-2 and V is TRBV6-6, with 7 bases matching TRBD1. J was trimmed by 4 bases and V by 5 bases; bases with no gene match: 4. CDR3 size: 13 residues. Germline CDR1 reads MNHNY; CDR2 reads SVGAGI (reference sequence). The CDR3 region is CASSRQGAYGYTF. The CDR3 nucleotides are TGTGCCAGCAGTAGACAGGGAGCCTATGGCTACACCTTC.

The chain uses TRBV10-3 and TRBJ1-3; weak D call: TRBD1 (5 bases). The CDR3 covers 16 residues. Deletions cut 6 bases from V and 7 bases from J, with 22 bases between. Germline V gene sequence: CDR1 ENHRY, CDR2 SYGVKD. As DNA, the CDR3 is TGTGCCATCAGCTCGGGTCCGAGCAGGGAAGGGAACACCATATATTTT. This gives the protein CAISSGPSREGNTIYF.

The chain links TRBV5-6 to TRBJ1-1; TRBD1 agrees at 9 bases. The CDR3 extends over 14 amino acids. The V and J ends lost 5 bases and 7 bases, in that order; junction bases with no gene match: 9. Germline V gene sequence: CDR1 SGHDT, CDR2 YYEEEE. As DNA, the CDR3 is TGTGCCAGCAGTCTCCGGGACAGGGTGGGTGAAGCTTTCTTT. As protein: CASSLRDRVGEAFF.

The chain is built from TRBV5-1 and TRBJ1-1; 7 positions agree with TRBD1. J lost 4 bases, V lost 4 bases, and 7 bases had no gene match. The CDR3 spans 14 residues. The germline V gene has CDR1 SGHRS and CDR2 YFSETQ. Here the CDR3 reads CASSPRQGSTEAFF. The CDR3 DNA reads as TGCGCCAGCAGCCCCAGACAGGGAAGCACTGAAGCTTTCTTT.

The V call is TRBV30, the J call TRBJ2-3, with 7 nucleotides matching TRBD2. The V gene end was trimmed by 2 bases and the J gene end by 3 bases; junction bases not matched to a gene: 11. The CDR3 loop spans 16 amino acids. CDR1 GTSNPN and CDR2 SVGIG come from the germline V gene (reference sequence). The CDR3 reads CAWSQRARGGTDTQYF. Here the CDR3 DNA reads TGTGCCTGGAGTCAAAGGGCGCGGGGAGGGACAGATACGCAGTATTTT.

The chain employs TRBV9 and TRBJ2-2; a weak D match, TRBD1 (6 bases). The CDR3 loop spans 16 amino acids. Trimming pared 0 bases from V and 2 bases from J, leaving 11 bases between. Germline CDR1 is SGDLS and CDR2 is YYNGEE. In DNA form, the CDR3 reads TGTGCCAGCAGCGTAGGTTTAGGGGGAAACACCGGGGAGCTGTTTTTT. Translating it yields CASSVGLGGNTGELFF.

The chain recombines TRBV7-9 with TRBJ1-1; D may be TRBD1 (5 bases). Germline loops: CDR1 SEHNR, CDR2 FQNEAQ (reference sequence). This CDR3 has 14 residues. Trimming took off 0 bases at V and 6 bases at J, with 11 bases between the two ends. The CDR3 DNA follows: TGTGCCAGCAGCTTAGCGGGCGACAGTGCTGAAGCTTTCTTT. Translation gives CASSLAGDSAEAFF.

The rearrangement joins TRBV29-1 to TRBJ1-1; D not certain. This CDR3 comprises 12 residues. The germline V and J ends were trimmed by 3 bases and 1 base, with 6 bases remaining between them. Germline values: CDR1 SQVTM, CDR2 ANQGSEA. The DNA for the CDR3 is TGCAGCGTTGACCGCAGGAACACTGAAGCTTTCTTT. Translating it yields CSVDRRNTEAFF.